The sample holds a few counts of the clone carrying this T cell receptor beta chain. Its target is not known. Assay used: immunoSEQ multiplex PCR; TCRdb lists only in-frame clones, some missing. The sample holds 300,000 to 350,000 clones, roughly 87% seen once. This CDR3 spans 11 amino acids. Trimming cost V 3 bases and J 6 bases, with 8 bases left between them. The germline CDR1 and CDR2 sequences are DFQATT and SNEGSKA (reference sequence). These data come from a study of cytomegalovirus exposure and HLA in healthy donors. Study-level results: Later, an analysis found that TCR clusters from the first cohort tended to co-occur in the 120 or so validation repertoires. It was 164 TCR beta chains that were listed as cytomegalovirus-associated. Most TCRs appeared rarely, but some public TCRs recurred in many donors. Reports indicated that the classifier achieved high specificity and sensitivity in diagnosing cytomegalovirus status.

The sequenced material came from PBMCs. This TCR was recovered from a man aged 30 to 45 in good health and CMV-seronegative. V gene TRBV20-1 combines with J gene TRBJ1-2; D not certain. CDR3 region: CSARRGDGYTF. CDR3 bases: TGCAGTGCTAGGCGGGGAGATGGCTACACCTTC.